Each of the 20 T cell receptor beta chains below was sequenced from the same sample in a study of T cell responses to AZD1222 COVID-19 vaccine. Sequencing used immunoSEQ multiplex PCR; TCRdb keeps in-frame clones, though not all of them. Among approximately 140,000 clones listed, less than 95% were seen once. The sample in question was peripheral blood, obtained on day 0 of AZD1222 vaccination. The receptors shown here come from an adult in good health.

This chain connects TRBV27 to TRBJ1-1; 7 positions agree with TRBD1. V gave up 8 bases and J gave up 2 bases; unmatched junction bases: 11. Germline CDR1 and CDR2: MNHEY and SMNVEV (reference sequence). CDR3 length: 15 residues. Here the CDR3 DNA reads TGTGCCAGCTCGCGGGGGTCAGGGGGAAACACTGAAGCTTTCTTT. Translation gives CASSRGSGGNTEAFF.

The chain employs TRBV6-2 or TRBV6-3 and TRBJ1-3; no clear D. This CDR3 is 15 amino acids long. Trimming took 2 bases from V and 2 from J, leaving 10 bases between them. From germline, CDR1 is MNHEY and CDR2 SVGEGT. CDR3 nucleotides: TGTGCCAGCAGTTACAAAACCAGTACTGGAAACACCATATATTTT. It specifies CASSYKTSTGNTIYF.

As for this clone: Mismatch with germline at one junction end may stem from a read error. The chain combines TRBV10-3 with TRBJ2-1, with D unclear. CDR1 and CDR2 (germline): ENHRY, SYGVKD. This CDR3 spans 12 amino acids. The CDR3 loop reads CAISESSVAPIF. The CDR3 nucleotides read TGTGCCATCAGTGAGTCGTCTGTGGCCCCAATCTTC.

The J gene is TRBJ1-1, the V gene TRBV6-5; possible D gene TRBD1, 5 bases. Germline CDR1 is MNHEY and CDR2 is SVGAGI. Between the trimmed V and J ends, which lost 2 bases and 3 bases, there was a span of 7 bases. This CDR3 comprises 13 residues. The DNA for the CDR3 is TGTGCCAGCAGTTACCGGGGGGACACTGAAGCTTTCTTT. Protein: CASSYRGDTEAFF.

A single count supports this clone. V usage is TRBV27 and J usage is TRBJ1-3; D is perhaps TRBD1 (5 bases). The V gene lost 5 bases and the J gene lost 0 bases, with 11 bases spanning the gap. Germline CDR1 MNHEY, CDR2 SMNVEV (reference sequence). The CDR3 runs to 15 residues. Here the CDR3 DNA reads TGTGCCAGCAGTCGCGGGGGTTCCTCTGGAAACACCATATATTTT. Translating it yields CASSRGGSSGNTIYF.

The J gene is TRBJ1-3, the V gene TRBV18; D remains ambiguous. CDR3 length equals 15 residues. Germline CDR1 and CDR2: KGHSH and LQKENI. Trimming shortened V by 0 bases and J by 0 bases, and 6 bases separated the two germline ends. Written as DNA, the CDR3 is TGTGCCAGCTCACCACCGGCCGGCTCTGGAAACACCATATATTTT. Protein product: CASSPPAGSGNTIYF. Based on the CDR3 plus reference TRBV18 and TRBJ1-3, the full variable domain is NAGVMQNPRHLVRRRGQEARLRCSPMKGHSHVYWYRQLPEEGLKFMVYLQKENIIDESGMPKERFSAEFPKEGPSILRIQQVVRGDSAAYFCASSPPAGSGNTIYFGEGSWLTVV.

The V gene is TRBV30, the J gene TRBJ1-2; D perhaps matches TRBD1 (5 bases). Between the trimmed V and J ends, which lost 3 bases and 4 bases, there was a span of 9 bases. CDR1 is GTSNPN, CDR2 SVGIG, per germline (reference sequence). There are 12 residues in the CDR3. The CDR3 nucleotides are TGTGCCTGGAGAACTACAGGCTATGGCTACACCTTC. Translated: CAWRTTGYGYTF.

The gene calls are TRBV7-9 and TRBJ1-1; D possibly corresponds to TRBD1 (5 bases). The CDR3 has 12 residues. With 5 bases removed from V and 5 bases from J, the gap between germline ends came to 9 bases. Germline CDR1 SEHNR, CDR2 FQNEAQ (reference sequence). The CDR3 region has the DNA TGTGCCAGCAGCCTTGGGGCTACTGAAGCTTTCTTT. It yields the protein CASSLGATEAFF.

The chain combines TRBV27 with TRBJ2-7, with 8 nucleotides matching TRBD1. With V trimmed by 5 bases and J by 5 bases, 2 bases remained unmatched. The CDR3 is 12 amino acids. Germline V lookup: CDR1 MNHEY, CDR2 SMNVEV (reference sequence). For the CDR3, the DNA is TGTGCCAGCAGTCGGACAGGGAACGAGCAGTACTTC. It is translated as CASSRTGNEQYF.

The genes are TRBV9 and TRBJ1-2; D is unclear. The CDR3 covers 15 residues. Trimming left V 0 bases short and J 2 bases short, with 11 bases between. CDR1 and CDR2 (germline): SGDLS, YYNGEE. The CDR3 DNA reads as TGTGCCAGCAGCGTAGCGGCAGGTCGGAACTATGGCTACACCTTC. It encodes CASSVAAGRNYGYTF.

The V call is TRBV27, the J call TRBJ2-7; weak D call: TRBD1 (5 bases). Deletions cut 7 bases from V and 7 bases from J, with 26 bases between. This CDR3 has 16 amino acids. Germline CDR1 reads MNHEY; CDR2 reads SMNVEV (reference sequence). CDR3 bases: TGTGCCAGCAATCCCAGGGCCCCCACAGGTTTTGGAGAGCAGTACTTC. This codes for CASNPRAPTGFGEQYF.

J is TRBJ2-2 and V is TRBV19; weak D call: TRBD2 (6 bases). Between the trimmed V and J ends, which lost 9 bases and 6 bases, there was a span of 14 bases. CDR1 is LNHDA and CDR2 is SQIVND in the germline V gene (reference sequence). The CDR3 runs to 13 residues. This CDR3 reads CASWGDMAGELFF. In nucleotides, the CDR3 is TGTGCCAGCTGGGGGGATATGGCCGGGGAGCTGTTTTTT.

The V call is TRBV14, the J call TRBJ2-7; D call uncertain. The germline CDR1 and CDR2 sequences are SGHDN and FVKESK. This CDR3 region has 15 residues. Deletions cut 1 base from V and 3 bases from J, with 13 bases between. The CDR3 region is CASSQGLAVNYEQYF. The CDR3 DNA follows: TGTGCCAGCAGCCAAGGATTGGCAGTAAACTACGAGCAGTACTTC.

V gene TRBV30 combines with J gene TRBJ1-2, with a possible D match to TRBD1 (5 bases). V dropped 3 bases and J dropped 2 bases, with 19 bases sitting between them. CDR1 is GTSNPN, CDR2 SVGIG, per germline (reference sequence). The CDR3 extends over 16 amino acids. CDR3 DNA: TGTGCCTGGAGCCCCCCAGGGTTGGGCTCGAACTATGGCTACACCTTC. It yields the protein CAWSPPGLGSNYGYTF.

The DNA of the CDR3 is TGCGCCAGCAGTCACCCTCCGGGTGAAGCTAACTATGGCTACACCTTC. As protein: CASSHPPGEANYGYTF. The gene calls are TRBV23-1 and TRBJ1-2; D unclear. TRBV23-1 is placed among ORFs of uncertain function. Trimming removed 3 bases at V and 0 bases at J, with 14 bases between. CDR3 length: 16 residues.

This chain uses TRBV3-1 (or the pseudogene TRBV3-2) with TRBJ2-1, with TRBD2 identical over 13 bases. The CDR3 totals 19 residues. The V segment lost 4 bases and the J segment 4 bases; nucleotides outside the gene matches: 13. Germline CDR1 reads LGHDT; CDR2 reads YNNKEL (reference sequence). The CDR3 reads CASSPQLRLAGGQYNEQFF. The CDR3 region has the DNA TGTGCCAGCAGCCCACAACTTAGACTAGCGGGGGGCCAATACAATGAGCAGTTCTTC.

The chain employs TRBV7-9 and TRBJ2-1; D possibly matches TRBD1 or TRBD2 (5 bases each). Germline CDR1 and CDR2: SEHNR and FQNEAQ (reference sequence). The CDR3 is 13 residues long. Trimming took off 1 base at V and 7 bases at J, with 8 bases between the two ends. In nucleotides, the CDR3 is TGTGCCAGCAGCTTAGGGGGCGGGAATGAGCAGTTCTTC. This gives the protein CASSLGGGNEQFF.

This chain uses TRBV3-1 (or the pseudogene TRBV3-2) with TRBJ1-2; tentatively, D is TRBD1 (5 bases). V was trimmed by 3 bases and J by 4 bases, leaving 12 bases between them. This CDR3 contains 14 residues. Looked up from germline, CDR1 is LGHDT and CDR2 is YNNKEL (reference sequence). In DNA form, the CDR3 reads TGTGCCAGCAGCCATTGGGGGGACCCCTATGGCTACACCTTC. Its protein is CASSHWGDPYGYTF.

The chain combines TRBV2 with TRBJ2-1; possible D gene TRBD1, 5 bases. Deletions cut 7 bases from V and 1 base from J, with 20 bases between. CDR3 length: 17 amino acids. Germline CDR1 reads SNHLY; CDR2 reads FYNNEI. The DNA of the CDR3 is TGTGCCAGCACCGGAGACCCAGGGCCCAGGTCCTACAATGAGCAGTTCTTC. As protein: CASTGDPGPRSYNEQFF.

The gene calls are TRBV5-1 and TRBJ2-2; 9 bases line up with TRBD1. The trim removed 4 bases at V and 4 bases at J, leaving 5 bases unmatched. The V gene's germline CDR1 is SGHRS and CDR2 YFSETQ. The length of the CDR3 is 15 residues. In nucleotides, the CDR3 is TGCGCCAGCAGCCAACTGACAGGGGGCACCGGGGAGCTGTTTTTT. Translation gives CASSQLTGGTGELFF.